A selection of T cell receptor beta chains follows, all from one sample in a study of blood T cell repertoires in COVID-19. Sequenced by immunoSEQ multiplex PCR; TCRdb stores in-frame clones only, minus some. Among 220,000 or so clones, about 82% were seen once, and the ten largest hold approximately 2%. Sample: PBMCs or T cells enriched from blood (not recorded which). The receptors shown here come from a woman in her forties or fifties who had recovered from COVID-19. CDR3s include the opening cysteine and the closing phenylalanine or tryptophan. Each record gives: clone size, CDR3 length, D gene, V gene, J gene, CDR3 protein, CDR3 DNA. The D gene is left open where the match is weak. Clone size is stated in some rows and not others, as once, few, many or a class when expanded.

size: .
length: 18
D: TRBD1
V: TRBV19
J: TRBJ1-1
CDR3: CASSTHRGYGVGNTEAFF
DNA: TGTGCCAGTAGTACCCACAGGGGATACGGGGTGGGGAACACTGAAGCTTTCTTT

size: .
length: 16
D: TRBD2
V: TRBV4-3
J: TRBJ2-1
CDR3: CASSQVQTSGSREQFF
DNA: TGCGCCAGCAGCCAAGTTCAGACTAGCGGGAGTCGTGAGCAGTTCTTC

size: .
length: 13
D: .
V: TRBV25-1
J: TRBJ1-2
CDR3: CASSVTYRLGYTF
DNA: TGTGCCAGCAGTGTGACGTACAGGCTTGGCTACACCTTC

size: .
length: 15
D: TRBD1
V: TRBV7-8
J: TRBJ2-7
CDR3: CASSFGTGGSYEQYF
DNA: TGTGCCAGCAGTTTCGGGACAGGGGGGTCCTACGAGCAGTACTTC

size: once
length: 13
D: .
V: TRBV4-1
J: TRBJ1-3
CDR3: CASSEFSGNTIYF
DNA: TGCGCCAGCAGCGAGTTTTCGGGAAACACCATATATTTT

size: .
length: 12
D: .
V: TRBV6-5
J: TRBJ1-5
CDR3: CASISGGEPQHF
DNA: TGTGCCAGCATCTCGGGAGGGGAGCCCCAGCATTTT

size: .
length: 14
D: TRBD2
V: TRBV6-5
J: TRBJ2-1
CDR3: CATEPGLGVGEQFF
DNA: TGTGCCACCGAGCCGGGACTAGGGGTAGGTGAGCAGTTCTTC

size: .
length: 18
D: .
V: TRBV12-1
J: TRBJ1-5
CDR3: CASSHKVVGTGLNQPQHF
DNA: TGTGCCAGCAGCCACAAGGTTGTTGGGACAGGGCTGAATCAGCCCCAGCATTTT

size: .
length: 14
D: .
V: TRBV9
J: TRBJ1-3
CDR3: CASSVDPGGNTIYF
DNA: TGTGCCAGCAGCGTAGACCCAGGCGGAAACACCATATATTTT

size: .
length: 11
D: .
V: TRBV6-6
J: TRBJ1-1
CDR3: CASTYDTEAFF
DNA: TGTGCCAGCACGTATGACACTGAAGCTTTCTTT

size: .
length: 13
D: .
V: TRBV12-3/TRBV12-4
J: TRBJ1-2
CDR3: CASYSGFLYGYTF
DNA: TGTGCCAGCTACTCAGGGTTTCTCTATGGCTACACCTTC

size: .
length: 13
D: .
V: TRBV30
J: TRBJ1-1
CDR3: CAWIVQLNTEAFF
DNA: TGTGCCTGGATTGTACAGCTAAACACTGAAGCTTTCTTT

size: .
length: 12
D: .
V: TRBV19
J: TRBJ1-5
CDR3: CATKEGNQPQHF
DNA: TGTGCCACTAAGGAGGGCAATCAGCCCCAGCATTTT

size: .
length: 17
D: TRBD1
V: TRBV25-1
J: TRBJ1-4
CDR3: CASPRGTGGLTPEKLFF
DNA: TGTGCCAGCCCAAGAGGGACAGGGGGATTAACCCCGGAAAAACTGTTTTTT

size: .
length: 14
D: TRBD1
V: TRBV3-1/TRBV3-2
J: TRBJ1-2
CDR3: CASSFGTANYGYTF
DNA: TGTGCCAGCAGCTTCGGGACAGCAAACTATGGCTACACCTTC

size: .
length: 15
D: TRBD1
V: TRBV7-2
J: TRBJ1-1
CDR3: CASSTPRDRSGGAFF
DNA: TGTGCCAGCAGCACACCCAGGGACAGGTCTGGGGGAGCTTTCTTT

size: .
length: 15
D: TRBD1
V: TRBV2
J: TRBJ1-5
CDR3: CASSEGQGLGQPQHF
DNA: TGTGCCAGCAGTGAGGGACAGGGGTTAGGTCAGCCCCAGCATTTT

size: .
length: 15
D: .
V: TRBV18
J: TRBJ2-7
CDR3: CASSLLGTGTYEQYF
DNA: TGTGCCAGCTCCCTCTTAGGAACAGGTACCTACGAGCAGTACTTC

size: few
length: 13
D: .
V: TRBV5-1
J: TRBJ2-7
CDR3: CASSLEAGWEQYF
DNA: TGCGCCAGCAGCTTGGAGGCGGGGTGGGAGCAGTACTTC

size: .
length: 14
D: TRBD1
V: TRBV6-5
J: TRBJ2-7
CDR3: CASRRQGGTYEQYF
DNA: TGTGCCAGCAGGCGACAGGGGGGGACCTACGAGCAGTACTTC

size: .
length: 14
D: .
V: TRBV11-3
J: TRBJ1-1
CDR3: CASSLGGGGTEAFF
DNA: TGTGCCAGCAGCTTAGGGGGGGGCGGCACTGAAGCTTTCTTT

size: once
length: 11
D: .
V: TRBV20-1
J: TRBJ2-5
CDR3: CSARAEETQYF
DNA: TGCAGTGCTAGAGCTGAAGAGACCCAGTACTTC

size: .
length: 12
D: .
V: TRBV12-3/TRBV12-4
J: TRBJ1-5
CDR3: CASRIGGQPQHF
DNA: TGTGCCAGCAGGATAGGGGGTCAGCCCCAGCATTTT

size: .
length: 14
D: TRBD1
V: TRBV28
J: TRBJ1-5
CDR3: CASTLGGGFQPQHF
DNA: TGTGCCAGCACCCTAGGAGGGGGCTTTCAGCCCCAGCATTTT

size: .
length: 16
D: TRBD2
V: TRBV9
J: TRBJ2-3
CDR3: CASSATGTSGTDTQYF
DNA: TGTGCCAGCAGCGCTACCGGGACTAGCGGGACAGATACGCAGTATTTT

size: .
length: 14
D: .
V: TRBV10-1
J: TRBJ2-7
CDR3: CASSELLGSGEQYF
DNA: TGCGCCAGCAGTGAGTTACTAGGCTCGGGCGAGCAGTACTTC

size: .
length: 13
D: .
V: TRBV11-3
J: TRBJ2-1
CDR3: CASSLETEGEQFF
DNA: TGTGCCAGCAGCTTAGAGACTGAAGGTGAGCAGTTCTTC

size: few
length: 15
D: TRBD2
V: TRBV5-1
J: TRBJ2-3
CDR3: CASSFSGASTDTQYF
DNA: TGCGCCAGCAGCTTCAGCGGGGCTAGCACAGATACGCAGTATTTT

size: .
length: 13
D: TRBD1
V: TRBV5-6
J: TRBJ1-4
CDR3: CASRGQGAEKLFF
DNA: TGTGCCAGCAGGGGACAGGGGGCTGAAAAACTGTTTTTT

size: .
length: 13
D: TRBD1
V: TRBV10-3
J: TRBJ1-2
CDR3: CAISPQTGDGYTF
DNA: TGTGCCATCAGCCCCCAGACAGGGGATGGCTACACCTTC

size: .
length: 13
D: .
V: TRBV4-2
J: TRBJ1-3
CDR3: CASSQASGNTIYF
DNA: TGTGCCAGCAGTCAGGCCTCTGGAAACACCATATATTTT

size: .
length: 15
D: TRBD1
V: TRBV6-5
J: TRBJ2-7
CDR3: CASERDRGHNYEQYF
DNA: TGTGCCAGCGAAAGGGACAGGGGCCACAACTACGAGCAGTACTTC

size: .
length: 14
D: .
V: TRBV14
J: TRBJ1-1
CDR3: CASSQVGRGAEAFF
DNA: TGTGCCAGCAGCCAGGTCGGTCGCGGCGCTGAAGCTTTCTTT

size: .
length: 13
D: TRBD1
V: TRBV29-1
J: TRBJ1-2
CDR3: CSGRQGLLHGYTF
DNA: TGCAGCGGGAGACAGGGCCTTCTCCATGGCTACACCTTC

size: few
length: 17
D: .
V: TRBV7-7
J: TRBJ2-1
CDR3: CASSLALGGSSYNEQFF
DNA: TGTGCTAGCAGCTTAGCGCTAGGCGGTAGCTCCTACAATGAGCAGTTCTTC

size: .
length: 16
D: TRBD2
V: TRBV4-1
J: TRBJ2-2
CDR3: CASSESSGGNTGELFF
DNA: TGCGCCAGCAGCGAAAGTAGCGGGGGAAACACCGGGGAGCTGTTTTTT

size: .
length: 10
D: .
V: TRBV29-1
J: TRBJ1-1
CDR3: CSVGDSEAFF
DNA: TGCAGCGTCGGAGATTCAGAAGCTTTCTTT

size: once
length: 14
D: .
V: TRBV5-8
J: TRBJ2-3
CDR3: CASSGGYSTDTQYF
DNA: TGTGCCAGCAGCGGAGGTTATAGCACAGATACGCAGTATTTT

size: few
length: 15
D: .
V: TRBV5-8
J: TRBJ2-7
CDR3: CASSFGHSVVGEQYF
DNA: TGTGCCAGCAGCTTCGGACACTCCGTTGTGGGCGAGCAGTACTTC

size: .
length: 15
D: .
V: TRBV6-5
J: TRBJ2-3
CDR3: CASSYGRGYTDTQYF
DNA: TGTGCCAGCAGTTACGGGCGGGGTTACACAGATACGCAGTATTTT

size: .
length: 13
D: .
V: TRBV19
J: TRBJ2-7
CDR3: CASSGAFESEQYF
DNA: TGTGCCAGTAGTGGGGCCTTTGAGAGCGAGCAGTACTTC

size: .
length: 14
D: .
V: TRBV29-1
J: TRBJ2-5
CDR3: CSVEVPGVRETQYF
DNA: TGCAGCGTTGAAGTCCCAGGGGTGCGAGAGACCCAGTACTTC

size: .
length: 17
D: TRBD1
V: TRBV18
J: TRBJ2-7
CDR3: CASSPSITGANSYEQYF
DNA: TGTGCCAGCTCACCCTCGATAACAGGGGCAAATTCCTACGAGCAGTACTTC

size: .
length: 14
D: .
V: TRBV11-2
J: TRBJ2-1
CDR3: CASSLDAGYNEQFF
DNA: TGTGCCAGCAGCTTAGATGCGGGATACAATGAGCAGTTCTTC

size: .
length: 15
D: TRBD2
V: TRBV11-3
J: TRBJ2-7
CDR3: CASRYGTSGLYEQYF
DNA: TGTGCCAGCAGGTACGGGACTAGCGGCCTCTACGAGCAGTACTTC

size: .
length: 18
D: .
V: TRBV19
J: TRBJ2-6
CDR3: CASTPAGRASSGANVLTF
DNA: TGTGCCAGTACCCCAGCAGGCAGGGCCAGCTCTGGGGCCAACGTCCTGACTTTC

size: .
length: 15
D: .
V: TRBV4-3
J: TRBJ1-5
CDR3: CASSQDYSSNQPQHF
DNA: TGCGCCAGCAGCCAGGACTACAGTAGCAATCAGCCCCAGCATTTT

size: .
length: 12
D: .
V: TRBV12-2
J: TRBJ1-2
CDR3: CASRPSRRGYTF
DNA: TGTGCAAGTCGCCCTTCACGGAGGGGCTACACCTTC

size: few
length: 14
D: .
V: TRBV3-1/TRBV3-2
J: TRBJ1-4
CDR3: CASSPTATNEKLFF
DNA: TGTGCCAGCAGCCCGACAGCAACTAATGAAAAACTGTTTTTT

size: .
length: 15
D: TRBD1
V: TRBV19
J: TRBJ2-7
CDR3: CASSAGTGSSYEQYF
DNA: TGTGCCAGTAGTGCTGGGACAGGGAGCTCCTACGAGCAGTACTTC